The T cell receptor (beta chain) under discussion was sequenced for a study of shared clonotypes between healthy human individuals. Per the study methods: Filtering differed because ImmunoSEQ produced junction-only sequences that carried no quality scores. Method: immunoSEQ multiplex PCR; TCRdb's copy keeps in-frame clones and lacks some. Clone size and V and J calls were adopted from that table, with D and trimming inferred from the DNA. Altogether nearly 1 million clones are present, about three quarters being singletons, with the ten largest covering about 1.5%. This clone has more than one count but fewer than ten. Its specificity is not known. The CDR3 sequence is 14 residues long. Germline V gene data show CDR1 as SNHLY and CDR2 as FYNNEI. The V end lost 4 bases, the J end lost 0 bases, and 9 bases lay between the germline ends. All participating donors were Caucasian adults from Nashville, Tennessee.

General study points: A small donor pool kept down the genetic and exposure-history diversity that was represented. The study found roughly 5.3% of naive CD4 clonotypes shared across four donors.

The chain carries TRBV2 and TRBJ1-1; no definite D call. The sequenced material came from memory CD4+ T cells sorted from blood. Indicated subset: CD45RA-negative fraction. This sequence originates from a man between 18 and 35 years old in good health. DNA of the CDR3: TGTGCCAGCAGTGCTTCAGTCATGAACACTGAAGCTTTCTTT. Its protein is CASSASVMNTEAFF.